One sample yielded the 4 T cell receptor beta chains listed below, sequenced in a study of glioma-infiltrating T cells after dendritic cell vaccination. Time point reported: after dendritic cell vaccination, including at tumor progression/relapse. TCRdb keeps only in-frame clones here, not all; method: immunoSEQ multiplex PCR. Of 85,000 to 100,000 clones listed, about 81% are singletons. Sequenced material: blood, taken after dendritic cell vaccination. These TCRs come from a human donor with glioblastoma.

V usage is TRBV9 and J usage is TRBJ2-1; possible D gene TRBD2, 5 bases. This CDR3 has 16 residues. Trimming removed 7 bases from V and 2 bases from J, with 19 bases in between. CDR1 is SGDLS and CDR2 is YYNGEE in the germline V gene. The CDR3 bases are TGTGCCAGCGCTCGTGAAGGCGGGCGCACCTACAATGAGCAGTTCTTC. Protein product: CASAREGGRTYNEQFF.

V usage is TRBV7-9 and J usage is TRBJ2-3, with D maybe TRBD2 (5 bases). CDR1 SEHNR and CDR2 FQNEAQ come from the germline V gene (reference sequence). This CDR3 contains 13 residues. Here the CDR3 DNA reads TGTACACCAAGCGGTCCGGGCACAGATACGCAGTATTTT. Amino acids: CTPSGPGTDTQYF.

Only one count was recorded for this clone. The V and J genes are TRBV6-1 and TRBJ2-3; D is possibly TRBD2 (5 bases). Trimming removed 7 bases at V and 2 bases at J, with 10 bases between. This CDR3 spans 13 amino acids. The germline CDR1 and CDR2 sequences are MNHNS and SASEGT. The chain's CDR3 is CASTIGNTDTQYF. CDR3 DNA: TGTGCCAGCACGATCGGGAACACAGATACGCAGTATTTT.

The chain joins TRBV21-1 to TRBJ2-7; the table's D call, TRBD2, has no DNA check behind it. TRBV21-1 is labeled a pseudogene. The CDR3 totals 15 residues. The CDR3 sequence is CASSPERGPCYEQYF. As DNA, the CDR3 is TGTGCCAGCAGCCCTGAGCGGGGGCCATGCTACGAGCAGTACTTC.